This entry describes one T cell receptor beta chain. This clone was recorded only once. No cognate antigen has been identified for it. The record has no base qualities; no much larger clone is one base away. The data stem from a study of blood T cell repertoires in COVID-19 (dated by TCRdb to the early 2020s). At the level of the whole study: Samples from collaborators originated in the United States, Italy and Spain and spanned both the acute and convalescent phases of COVID-19. The repertoires were released in a freely available public database intended as a resource for research on the immune response to SARS-CoV-2. Where HLA class I and class II types were available, the types were taken from metadata supplied by the sample provider, not from assay-based typing. The samples were drawn from two sources: the first 160 participants of the ongoing ImmuneRACE study, and 1,000 to 1,500 subjects contributed by 6 global collaborators. Nearly every sample came with metadata listing a de-identified subject ID, COVID-19 status, age in years and sex. The prospective study material was composed of cDNA or gDNA derived from T cells, B-cell-depleted T cells, or PBMCs. The dataset comprised deeply sampled blood TCRbeta repertoires from subjects exposed to, actively infected with, or recovered from COVID-19.

Each collaborating institution followed its own protocols to collect whole blood in K2EDTA tubes. For TCRbeta analysis, collaborators shipped samples as frozen whole blood, isolated PBMCs, or DNA extracted from either of those sample types. TCRbeta CDR3 regions were amplified from genomic DNA by means of the immunoSEQ Assay, a bias-controlled multiplex PCR. Per the original workflow: Within the assay, amplification of reference gene primers was used to estimate how many nucleated cells each sample contained. Sequence reads were collapsed and filtered to measure the absolute abundance of every unique TCRbeta CDR3 rearrangement. For each sample, productive Simpson clonality was calculated as the square root of Simpson's diversity index over productive rearrangements. TCRdb's version of the immuneACCESS table is confined to in-frame rearrangements and falls short of the full clone set. An unresolved V gene accounts for under half of the shortfall where checked; the remainder is of unknown origin. The V and J calls and the clone size are those of that table, but D and trimming were determined from the DNA. The sample contains some 150,000 clones, about 87% of them found a single time. Jointly, the top ten make up under 3% of the sample.

Broader findings and caveats from the paper: The amount of clinical and demographic metadata varied by source and participant and was provided uncurated.

As encoded in the germline V gene, CDR1 is KGHSH while CDR2 is LQKENI. The junction shows trimming of 4 bases on V and 5 bases on J, plus 11 bases between the germline ends. The CDR3 runs 13 amino acids, cysteine and phenylalanine included. Kept here is only the CDR3 DNA, which spans 39 bases and is read in frame from base 1. Specimen: peripheral blood. This chain is built from TRBV18 and TRBJ1-2; TRBD1 might be the D gene, on 6 matching bases. This clonotype was obtained from a man aged 45-60 years with active COVID-19. The sequenced DNA: TGTGCCAGCTCACAAAATCAGGGGTATGGCTACACCTTC. It codes for CASSQNQGYGYTF.